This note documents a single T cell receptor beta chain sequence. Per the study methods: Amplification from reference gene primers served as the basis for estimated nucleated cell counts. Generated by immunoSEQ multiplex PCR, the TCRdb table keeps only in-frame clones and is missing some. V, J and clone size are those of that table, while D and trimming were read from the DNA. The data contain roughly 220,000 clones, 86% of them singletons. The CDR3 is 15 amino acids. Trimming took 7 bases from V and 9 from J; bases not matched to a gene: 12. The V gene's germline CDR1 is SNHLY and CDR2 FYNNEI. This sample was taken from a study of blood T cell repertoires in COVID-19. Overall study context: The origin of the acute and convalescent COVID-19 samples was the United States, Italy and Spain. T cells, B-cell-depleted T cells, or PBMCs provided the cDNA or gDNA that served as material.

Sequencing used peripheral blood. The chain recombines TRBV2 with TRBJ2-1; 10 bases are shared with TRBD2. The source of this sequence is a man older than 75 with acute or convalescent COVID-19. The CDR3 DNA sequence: TGTGCCAGCACTAGCGGGAGTGTCTCAGGCGGTGAGCAGTTCTTC. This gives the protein CASTSGSVSGGEQFF.